These 29 T cell receptor beta chains were all obtained from the same sample, sequenced in a study of T cells in Graves' hyperthyroidism and ophthalmopathy (dated by TCRdb to about 2019). The library was produced with multiplex PCR. The instrument given in TCRdb is Illumina HiSeq 2000. The TCR beta CDR3 regions were amplified from RNA transcripts. The TCR CDR3 was subjected to a first round of RT-PCR using the HTBI primer set and the Qiagen OneStep RT-PCR kit. TCRdb reran the public reads through fastp at Q25 and MiXCR, keeping productive beta chains. Each entry is one CDR3 protein sequence, shown with its most common DNA and genes. The sample table shows about 720,000 distinct CDR3 sequences, and over 15% are seen once. Around 7.7% of the sample belongs to the ten largest clones. The sample was blood. The source of these receptors is a man between 18 and 29 years old with Graves' hyperthyroidism.

This clonotype showed up many times. The J gene is TRBJ2-4, the V gene TRBV11-2; D call uncertain. The germline gives CDR1 SGHAT, CDR2 FQNNGV. This CDR3 contains 14 residues. V lost 4 bases and J lost 1, with 8 bases in between. CDR3 nucleotide sequence: TGTGCCAGCAGCTCCCGTTTGGCCAAAAACATTCAGTACTTC. Protein product: CASSSRLAKNIQYF.

This clonotype was seen at least ten times. The chain carries TRBV2 and TRBJ1-5; tentatively, D is TRBD1 (6 bases). Looked up from germline, CDR1 is SNHLY and CDR2 is FYNNEI. The V end was cut by 4 bases, the J end by 7 bases, with 14 bases between. The CDR3 is 14 residues long. The CDR3 loop is CASSGIRGRQPQHF. The CDR3 nucleotides read TGTGCCAGCAGTGGAATCAGGGGTAGGCAGCCCCAGCATTTT.

V and J are TRBV9 and TRBJ2-1; D gene unclear. Germline V gene data show CDR1 as SGDLS and CDR2 as YYNGEE. The V and J ends lost 4 bases and 4 bases respectively, with 15 bases between them. CDR3 length: 15 residues. As DNA, the CDR3 is TGTGCCAGCAGCTCTTCAGACGGCTCATACAATGAGCAGTTCTTC. This sequence encodes CASSSSDGSYNEQFF.

This clonotype was seen a few times. This chain connects TRBV29-1 to TRBJ2-1; 9 bases are shared with TRBD2. Germline loops: CDR1 SQVTM, CDR2 ANQGSEA. This CDR3 is built from 12 residues. V dropped 1 base and J dropped 9; count of bases not matched to a gene: 1. The CDR3 protein is CSVEGLAAEQFF. In nucleotides, the CDR3 is TGCAGCGTTGAAGGACTAGCGGCTGAGCAGTTCTTC.

This chain connects TRBV20-1 to TRBJ2-4; D unclear. The V gene lost 0 bases and the J gene lost 1 base, with 10 bases spanning the gap. CDR1 DFQATT and CDR2 SNEGSKA come from the germline V gene (reference sequence). The CDR3 extends over 15 amino acids. The CDR3 here is CSAREVGWAKNIQYF. CDR3 bases: TGCAGTGCTAGAGAAGTGGGGTGGGCCAAAAACATTCAGTACTTC.

This clonotype showed up many times. This rearrangement joins TRBV25-1 to TRBJ2-5, with D perhaps matching TRBD2 (5 bases). V was pared by 7 bases and J by 5 bases, with 8 bases between. The CDR3 runs to 11 residues. Germline V lookup: CDR1 MGHDK, CDR2 SYGVNS. CDR3 sequence reads: CASTGGETQYF. The CDR3 DNA sequence: TGTGCCAGCACCGGCGGGGAGACCCAGTACTTC.

This clonotype was detected ten times or more. The chain uses TRBV6-5 and TRBJ2-7, with 7 bases aligning to TRBD2. Germline lookup yields CDR1 MNHEY and CDR2 SVGAGI. V lost 0 bases to trimming and J lost 5 bases; unmatched junction nucleotides: 16. The CDR3 length is 18 residues. The CDR3 bases are TGTGCCAGCAGTTACTCGATTCGCGGGGAGGGCCTCGACCACGAGCAGTACTTC. Protein product: CASSYSIRGEGLDHEQYF.

This clonotype was detected many times. The chain recombines TRBV15 with TRBJ1-1, with 9 nucleotides matching TRBD1. Germline V CDR1 and CDR2: LNHNV, YYDKDF (reference sequence). V shed 4 bases, J shed 4 bases, and the junction held 4 bases outside the gene matches. CDR3 length: 14 amino acids. This CDR3 reads CATSKDRGITEAFF. The CDR3 nucleotides are TGTGCCACCAGCAAGGACAGGGGAATCACTGAAGCTTTCTTT.

The chain employs TRBV5-6 and TRBJ1-5; weak D call: TRBD1 (6 bases). CDR3 length equals 15 residues. The V end lost 0 bases, the J end lost 6 bases, and 13 bases lay between the germline ends. CDR1 is SGHDT and CDR2 is YYEEEE in the germline V gene. The CDR3 DNA reads as TGTGCCAGCAGCTTGGGGCACAGGGTAGGTCAGCCCCAGCATTTT. This sequence encodes CASSLGHRVGQPQHF.

In this sample, this clonotype turned up a few times. The CDR3 nucleotides read TGTGCCAGCCAAAGGGACGGCGGCTCTGGGGCCAACGTCCTGACTTTC. Protein sequence: CASQRDGGSGANVLTF. This chain connects TRBV19 to TRBJ2-6; D assignment may be TRBD1 or TRBD2 (5 bases each). The CDR3 extends over 16 amino acids. V dropped 9 bases and J dropped 0 bases, with 15 bases sitting between them. CDR1 LNHDA and CDR2 SQIVND come from the germline V gene (reference sequence).

This clonotype was seen many times. The V gene is TRBV7-6, the J gene TRBJ2-3, with 9 positions matching TRBD2. The V segment lost 5 bases and the J segment 2 bases; nucleotides outside the gene matches: 8. Germline V gene data show CDR1 as SGHVS and CDR2 as FNYEAQ. The CDR3 consists of 16 residues. CDR3 in DNA: TGTGCCAGCAGCATCGGGACTAGCTGGGACACAGATACGCAGTATTTT. This codes for CASSIGTSWDTDTQYF.

In this sample, this clonotype turned up many times. The V gene is TRBV12-3 or TRBV12-4, the J gene TRBJ1-5; D not certain. V lost 5 bases, J lost 5 bases, and 7 bases lay in between. The CDR3 consists of 12 residues. CDR3 nucleotides: TGTGCCAGCAGTCTCCCGGATCAGCCCCAGCATTTT. As protein: CASSLPDQPQHF.

The chain joins TRBV15 to TRBJ2-1, with 8 bases matching TRBD1. CDR1 LNHNV and CDR2 YYDKDF come from the germline V gene (reference sequence). J was trimmed by 0 bases and V by 0 bases; bases with no gene match: 13. This CDR3 has 20 residues. The CDR3 DNA is TGTGCCACCAGCAGAGATATGGCAGGGGGCTTGAGGAGCTCCTACAATGAGCAGTTCTTC. Its protein product is CATSRDMAGGLRSSYNEQFF.

This clonotype was found many times. The chain employs TRBV18 and TRBJ1-1; a weak D match, TRBD1 (6 bases). The CDR3 is made up of 17 amino acids. From germline, CDR1 is KGHSH and CDR2 LQKENI. Trimming cost V 3 bases and J 4 bases, with 21 bases left between them. This CDR3 reads CASSPESQGRGATEAFF. The CDR3 DNA follows: TGTGCCAGCTCACCCGAGTCACAGGGAAGAGGGGCCACTGAAGCTTTCTTT.

The rearrangement uses TRBV20-1 and TRBJ1-2, with D unresolved. Trimming cost V 6 bases and J 7 bases, with 12 bases left between them. This CDR3 spans 11 amino acids. Germline V gene data show CDR1 as DFQATT and CDR2 as SNEGSKA (reference sequence). The CDR3 reads CSAPRRSGYTF. CDR3 in DNA: TGCAGTGCCCCGCGGCGCTCTGGCTACACCTTC.

This clonotype was recorded a few times. The V call is TRBV5-1, the J call TRBJ1-1; D is unclear. V was shortened by 0 bases and J by 4 bases, with 10 bases between the two germline ends. CDR3 length: 14 amino acids. The germline gives CDR1 SGHRS, CDR2 YFSETQ. DNA of the CDR3: TGCGCCAGCAGCTTGGCCAGTACGATCACTGAAGCTTTCTTT. Its translation: CASSLASTITEAFF.

This clonotype was seen repeatedly, ten times or more. This sequence joins TRBV12-3 or TRBV12-4 and TRBJ2-1, with 11 bases that match TRBD2. This CDR3 contains 15 residues. The ends lost 7 bases at V and 6 bases at J; junction bases unmatched: 8. DNA for the CDR3: TGTGCCAGCAAGTTCGGGACTAGCGGCGTCAATGAGCAGTTCTTC. Translation gives CASKFGTSGVNEQFF.

V gene TRBV25-1 combines with J gene TRBJ2-6; D gene unclear. V was trimmed by 6 bases and J by 1 base, leaving 4 bases between them. The length of the CDR3 is 13 residues. CDR1 and CDR2 from the germline V gene are MGHDK and SYGVNS. CDR3 amino acids: CASRQSGANVLTF. CDR3 sequence (DNA): TGTGCCAGCAGGCAGTCTGGGGCCAACGTCCTGACTTTC.

This clonotype has just a few counts. The chain recombines TRBV7-9 with TRBJ1-2; 8 nucleotides line up with TRBD1. This CDR3 comprises 16 residues. From germline, CDR1 is SEHNR and CDR2 FQNEAQ (reference sequence). The V segment lost 1 base and the J segment 7 bases; nucleotides outside the gene matches: 11. DNA for the CDR3: TGTGCCAGCAGCTTAGGGAGTGGCAGGGGGCTGGTTGGCTACACCTTC. Protein sequence: CASSLGSGRGLVGYTF.

This clonotype appeared a single time. This rearrangement joins TRBV7-9 to TRBJ2-4; tentatively, D is TRBD2 (5 bases). The CDR3 has 14 residues. Per germline, CDR1 SEHNR and CDR2 FQNEAQ (reference sequence). V was trimmed by 1 base and J by 1 base, leaving 5 bases between them. The CDR3 sequence: CASSLGEAKNIQYF. DNA for the CDR3: TGTGCCAGCAGCTTAGGGGAGGCCAAAAACATTCAGTACTTC.

In this sample, this clonotype turned up many times. The rearrangement links TRBV18 to TRBJ1-2, with TRBD1 as a possible D gene (6 bases). Trimming removed 3 bases at V and 0 bases at J, with 11 bases between. Germline CDR1 reads KGHSH; CDR2 reads LQKENI. The CDR3 sequence is 15 residues long. The CDR3 region is CASSPRQDPNYGYTF. CDR3 DNA: TGTGCCAGCTCACCCCGACAGGATCCTAACTATGGCTACACCTTC.

This clonotype has just a few counts. The V and J genes are TRBV20-1 and TRBJ2-2; 7 bases align to TRBD2. CDR3 length equals 15 residues. J lost 5 bases, V lost 5 bases, and 11 bases had no gene match. Germline V lookup: CDR1 DFQATT, CDR2 SNEGSKA (reference sequence). The chain's CDR3 is CSAHLSGRGTGELFF. Here the CDR3 DNA reads TGCAGTGCTCACCTTAGCGGGCGGGGAACCGGGGAGCTGTTTTTT.

V is TRBV7-8 and J is TRBJ2-1; D unclear. This CDR3 is 14 amino acids long. CDR1 SGHVS and CDR2 FQNEAQ come from the germline V gene. Trimming took 2 bases from V and 7 from J, leaving 12 bases between them. The CDR3 loop reads CASSLSSRANEQFF. The DNA for the CDR3 is TGTGCCAGCAGCTTATCCTCTAGGGCGAATGAGCAGTTCTTC.

In this sample, this clonotype turned up a few times. The V and J genes are TRBV19 and TRBJ1-5; D is unclear. The CDR3 totals 12 residues. From germline, CDR1 is LNHDA and CDR2 SQIVND (reference sequence). V was pared by 7 bases and J by 1 base, with 5 bases between. The CDR3 coding sequence is TGTGCCAGTACCGAGAGCAATCAGCCCCAGCATTTT. This translates into CASTESNQPQHF.

There are a few counts of this clonotype. V and J are TRBV6-2 or TRBV6-3 and TRBJ1-2; 7 nucleotides align to TRBD1. The CDR3 consists of 14 residues. The germline V gene has CDR1 MNHEY and CDR2 SVGEGT. Trimming took 5 bases from V and 4 from J; bases not matched to a gene: 7. The CDR3 sequence is CASSATGTAYGYTF. CDR3 nucleotide sequence: TGTGCCAGCAGTGCGACCGGGACAGCCTATGGCTACACCTTC.

This clonotype was counted only a few times. V and J are TRBV20-1 and TRBJ2-1; TRBD2 aligns across 7 bases. Germline values: CDR1 DFQATT, CDR2 SNEGSKA (reference sequence). The CDR3 length is 19 residues. The J segment lost 2 bases and the V segment lost 6 bases, leaving 22 bases of the junction unmatched. The CDR3 loop reads CSASPPGLSLLLPYNEQFF. CDR3 sequence (DNA): TGCAGTGCCTCCCCGCCGGGACTATCACTTCTTCTCCCCTACAATGAGCAGTTCTTC.

This clonotype was seen a handful of times. The V and J genes are TRBV28 and TRBJ2-3; no clear D gene. Trimming pared 3 bases from V and 0 bases from J, leaving 10 bases between. The CDR3 runs 15 residues. Germline CDR1 reads MDHEN; CDR2 reads SYDVKM. The CDR3 nucleotides read TGTGCCAGCAGTTTTTTGGGTACTAGCACAGATACGCAGTATTTT. This codes for CASSFLGTSTDTQYF. The whole variable domain, filled in from reference TRBV28 and TRBJ2-3, reads DVKVTQSSRYLVKRTGEKVFLECVQDMDHENMFWYRQDPGLGLRLIYFSYDVKMKEKGDIPEGYSVSREKKERFSLILESASTNQTSMYLCASSFLGTSTDTQYFGPGTRLTVL.

The chain combines TRBV19 with TRBJ2-7; D is perhaps TRBD1 or TRBD2 (6 bases each). CDR3 size: 14 residues. Germline V gene sequence: CDR1 LNHDA, CDR2 SQIVND (reference sequence). Between the trimmed V and J ends, which lost 9 bases and 4 bases, there was a span of 19 bases. CDR3 in amino acids: CASARGQGVYEQYF. The CDR3 nucleotides are TGTGCCAGCGCCCGGGGGCAGGGAGTGTACGAGCAGTACTTC. Together with reference TRBV19 and TRBJ2-7, the CDR3 gives the full variable domain: DGGITQSPKYLFRKEGQNVTLSCEQNLNHDAMYWYRQDPGQGLRLIYYSQIVNDFQKGDIAEGYSVSREKKESFPLTVTSAQKNPTAFYLCASARGQGVYEQYFGPGTRLTVT.

This clonotype has only a few counts. The chain carries TRBV20-1 and TRBJ2-7; D is tentatively TRBD1 or TRBD2 (5 bases each). Trimming left V 3 bases short and J 6 bases short, with 12 bases between. Per the germline V gene, CDR1 is DFQATT and CDR2 is SNEGSKA (reference sequence). The CDR3 loop spans 12 amino acids. CDR3 DNA: TGCAGTGCTAGGTCCGGGACCCGCGAGCAGTACTTC. Protein product: CSARSGTREQYF.